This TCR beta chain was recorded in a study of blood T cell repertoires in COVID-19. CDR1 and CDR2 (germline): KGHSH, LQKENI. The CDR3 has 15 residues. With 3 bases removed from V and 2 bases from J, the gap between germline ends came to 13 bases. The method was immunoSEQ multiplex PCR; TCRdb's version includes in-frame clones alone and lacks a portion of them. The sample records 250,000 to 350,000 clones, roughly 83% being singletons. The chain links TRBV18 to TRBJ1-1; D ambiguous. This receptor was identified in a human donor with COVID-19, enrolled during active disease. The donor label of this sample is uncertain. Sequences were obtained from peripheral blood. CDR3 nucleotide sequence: TGTGCCAGCTCACCGGAAGGCGGATCCAACACTGAAGCTTTCTTT. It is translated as CASSPEGGSNTEAFF.